The 23 T cell receptor beta chains given below trace back to one sample, sequenced in a study of OX40 agonist ivuxolimab in advanced cancers. TCRdb keeps only in-frame clones here, not all; method: immunoSEQ multiplex PCR. The table shows 99,000 or so clones, with about 96% occurring only once. Here the sequenced sample was CD4+ or CD8+ T cells sorted from blood, taken in a trial of the OX40 agonist ivuxolimab. Every receptor here comes from an adult with an advanced solid tumor such as melanoma, head and neck, liver or kidney cancer.

V is TRBV7-8 and J is TRBJ2-1; D gene unclear. The length of the CDR3 is 11 residues. The V end was cut by 0 bases, the J end by 8 bases, with 2 bases between. From germline, CDR1 is SGHVS and CDR2 FQNEAQ. The CDR3 loop is CASSLADEQFF. DNA of the CDR3: TGTGCCAGCAGCTTAGCGGATGAGCAGTTCTTC.

The genes are TRBV10-2 and TRBJ1-2; the match to TRBD1 covers 7 bases. Germline V gene sequence: CDR1 WSHSY, CDR2 SAAADI. The CDR3 has 13 amino acids. After removal of 2 bases from V and 6 bases from J, the junction contained 3 bases not matched to a gene. The CDR3 loop reads CASSEAGGNGYTF. The CDR3 coding sequence is TGCGCCAGCAGTGAGGCAGGGGGTAATGGCTACACCTTC.

CDR3 sequence reads: CASSEFTYEQYF. DNA of the CDR3: TGTGCCAGCAGTGAATTCACGTACGAGCAGTACTTC. V and J are TRBV25-1 and TRBJ2-7; the D is unclear. The CDR3 extends over 12 amino acids. The V end lost 1 base, the J end lost 4 bases, and 5 bases lay between the germline ends. Germline V gives CDR1 MGHDK, CDR2 SYGVNS.

The gene calls are TRBV6-5 and TRBJ2-7, with 7 bases aligning to TRBD1. Germline lookup yields CDR1 MNHEY and CDR2 SVGAGI. The junction had 11 bases not matched to a gene; V was cut back by 0 bases and J by 6 bases. The CDR3 contains 16 residues. CDR3 DNA: TGTGCCAGCAGTTACTCCCCTCCGACAGGGTTTCTCGAGCAGTACTTC. It codes for CASSYSPPTGFLEQYF.

This clone was seen once. The V and J genes are TRBV7-7 and TRBJ2-1; TRBD2 agrees at 14 bases. In germline, CDR1 is SSHAT, CDR2 FNYEAQ (reference sequence). The junction had 9 bases not matched to a gene; V was cut back by 3 bases and J by 8 bases. CDR3 length: 17 residues. This CDR3 reads CASSLTSGGGPSDEQFF. In DNA form, the CDR3 reads TGTGCCAGCAGCTTGACTAGCGGGGGGGGACCGTCAGATGAGCAGTTCTTC. The entire variable domain, with the rest obtained from reference TRBV7-7 and TRBJ2-1, is as follows: GAGVSQSPRYKVTKRGQDVTLRCDPISSHATLYWYQQALGQGPEFLTYFNYEAQPDKSGLPSDRFSAERPEGSISTLTIQRTEQRDSAMYRCASSLTSGGGPSDEQFFGPGTRLTVL.

This clone has just a few counts. The chain employs TRBV7-9 and TRBJ1-1; D is uncertain. CDR3 length: 11 amino acids. Trimming removed 6 bases from V and 6 bases from J, with 8 bases in between. From germline, CDR1 is SEHNR and CDR2 FQNEAQ (reference sequence). The CDR3: CASRNKAEAFF. The CDR3 DNA follows: TGTGCCAGCAGGAACAAGGCTGAAGCTTTCTTT.

The chain uses TRBV28 and TRBJ2-2; maybe TRBD1 (5 bases). Trimming cost V 4 bases and J 4 bases, with 13 bases left between them. The CDR3 extends over 15 amino acids. Germline-derived CDR1 and CDR2 are MDHEN and SYDVKM. The CDR3 spells CASSYQTVTTGELFF. As DNA, the CDR3 is TGTGCCAGCAGTTACCAGACAGTCACCACCGGGGAGCTGTTTTTT.

The chain recombines TRBV5-6 with TRBJ2-7; 7 bases line up with TRBD2. Germline trimming cut 0 bases from V and 3 bases from J; bases unmatched to any gene: 6. The CDR3 covers 15 residues. From germline, CDR1 is SGHDT and CDR2 YYEEEE. The DNA of the CDR3 is TGTGCCAGCAGCTTGGGGACTAGTGCTTTCTACGAGCAGTACTTC. It translates to CASSLGTSAFYEQYF.

This chain connects TRBV4-1 to TRBJ2-7, with TRBD2 identical over 7 bases. Germline lookup yields CDR1 MGHRA and CDR2 YSYEKL. V was pared by 1 base and J by 0 bases, with 6 bases of the junction left unmatched. The length of the CDR3 is 16 residues. The CDR3: CASSQVPSGNSYEQYF. CDR3 nucleotide sequence: TGCGCCAGCAGCCAAGTCCCCAGCGGGAACTCCTACGAGCAGTACTTC.

The chain uses TRBV19 and TRBJ2-7; no clear D gene. Germline CDR1 and CDR2: LNHDA and SQIVND (reference sequence). The CDR3 has 14 amino acids. The V and J ends lost 3 bases and 5 bases respectively, with 14 bases between them. The CDR3 DNA reads TGTGCCAGTAGTATGACGGACCCTCGGGACGAGCAGTACTTC. Amino acid sequence: CASSMTDPRDEQYF.

This chain links TRBV11-2 with TRBJ2-3; 7 nucleotides line up with TRBD2. The CDR3 is 15 amino acids. The J segment lost 2 bases and the V segment lost 5 bases, leaving 7 bases of the junction unmatched. CDR1 is SGHAT, CDR2 FQNNGV, per germline. The CDR3 region is CASSPWTRDTDTQYF. DNA for the CDR3: TGTGCCAGCAGCCCTTGGACTAGAGACACAGATACGCAGTATTTT.

V gene TRBV7-3 combines with J gene TRBJ1-1; D gene uncertain. CDR1 SGHTA and CDR2 FQGTGA come from the germline V gene. The V and J ends lost 2 bases and 3 bases respectively, with 7 bases between them. CDR3 length: 13 residues. CDR3 in DNA: TGTGCCAGCAGCTTAGGCAGCTACACTGAAGCTTTCTTT. Translation gives CASSLGSYTEAFF.

The chain employs TRBV4-2 and TRBJ2-2; D is undetermined. The V end was cut by 5 bases, the J end by 4 bases, with 11 bases between. This CDR3 has 14 amino acids. The germline V gene has CDR1 LGHNA and CDR2 YNFKEQ. In nucleotides, the CDR3 is TGTGCCAGCAGCTTTTTGTCGGGCACCGGGGAGCTGTTTTTT. Translating it yields CASSFLSGTGELFF.

The V call is TRBV4-1, the J call TRBJ1-1, with D perhaps TRBD1 (6 bases). Germline V lookup: CDR1 MGHRA, CDR2 YSYEKL. V was cut by 1 base and J by 8 bases, with 17 bases left in between. The CDR3 has 15 residues. CDR3 amino acids: CASSQAFGGAREAFF. Written as DNA, the CDR3 is TGCGCCAGCAGCCAAGCCTTTGGGGGGGCTCGGGAAGCTTTCTTT.

The chain recombines TRBV16 with TRBJ2-7; either TRBD1 or TRBD2 may supply D (5 bases each). CDR3 size: 14 residues. The V end was cut by 2 bases, the J end by 3 bases, with 11 bases between. Germline V lookup: CDR1 KGHSY, CDR2 FQNENV. Here the CDR3 DNA reads TGTGCCAGCAGCCAAGGGACCGATTTCTACGAGCAGTACTTC. It specifies CASSQGTDFYEQYF.

V usage is TRBV19 and J usage is TRBJ1-2; 7 bases match TRBD1. Per the germline V gene, CDR1 is LNHDA and CDR2 is SQIVND (reference sequence). The CDR3 sequence is 12 residues long. The CDR3 region is CGAGQPNYGYTF. DNA of the CDR3: TGTGGAGCGGGACAGCCAAACTATGGCTACACCTTC.

The V and J genes are TRBV4-1 and TRBJ1-1; D is undetermined. The CDR3 has 13 residues. Germline V CDR1 and CDR2: MGHRA, YSYEKL. Deletions cut 9 bases from V and 5 bases from J, with 16 bases between. The CDR3 loop is CASRPPFGTEAFF. The CDR3 DNA follows: TGCGCCAGTAGACCCCCCTTCGGAACTGAAGCTTTCTTT.

V usage is TRBV19 and J usage is TRBJ2-1, with a possible D match to TRBD1 (6 bases). Germline CDR1 reads LNHDA; CDR2 reads SQIVND (reference sequence). The CDR3 contains 14 residues. Trimming took 5 bases from V and 4 from J, leaving 12 bases between them. The CDR3 protein is CASSWTAPYNEQFF. The DNA for the CDR3 is TGTGCCAGTAGTTGGACAGCCCCTTACAATGAGCAGTTCTTC.

CDR3 bases: TGTGCTAGTGGTGCCGGGACAGGGGGCTACAATGAGCAGTTCTTC. Translated: CASGAGTGGYNEQFF. The genes are TRBV12-5 and TRBJ2-1, with 11 bases identical to TRBD1. After removal of 5 bases from V and 3 bases from J, the junction contained 3 bases not matched to a gene. CDR3 length: 15 residues. Germline CDR1 and CDR2: LGHNT and FRNRAP.

The V and J genes are TRBV4-1 and TRBJ2-7; 8 positions agree with TRBD2. Per the germline V gene, CDR1 is MGHRA and CDR2 is YSYEKL. The CDR3 has 17 residues. The V and J ends lost 0 bases and 0 bases, in that order; junction bases with no gene match: 7. The CDR3: CASSQDPEGTSSYEQYF. As DNA, the CDR3 is TGCGCCAGCAGCCAAGATCCCGAAGGGACTAGCTCCTACGAGCAGTACTTC.

The genes are TRBV11-2 and TRBJ2-7; D remains ambiguous. The CDR3 has 13 amino acids. Germline V gene lookup returns CDR1 SGHAT and CDR2 FQNNGV. Deletions cut 5 bases from V and 2 bases from J, with 10 bases between. Here the CDR3 DNA reads TGTGCCAGCAGCACCAGTTCCGCCTACGAGCAGTACTTC. It codes for CASSTSSAYEQYF.

The rearrangement links TRBV5-6 to TRBJ2-1, with 7 positions matching TRBD1. Trimming took 4 bases from V and 4 from J; bases not matched to a gene: 8. Germline lookup yields CDR1 SGHDT and CDR2 YYEEEE. The CDR3 runs to 15 residues. The CDR3 loop reads CASSPRTGIYNEQFF. CDR3 coding DNA: TGTGCCAGCAGCCCTAGGACAGGCATTTACAATGAGCAGTTCTTC. Full variable domain (outside the CDR3, taken from reference TRBV5-6 and TRBJ2-1): DAGVTQSPTHLIKTRGQQVTLRCSPKSGHDTVSWYQQALGQGPQFIFQYYEEEERQRGNFPDRFSGHQFPNYSSELNVNALLLGDSALYLCASSPRTGIYNEQFFGPGTRLTVL.

V is TRBV11-2 and J is TRBJ2-1; D is undetermined. Germline CDR1 reads SGHAT; CDR2 reads FQNNGV. The V end lost 5 bases, the J end lost 9 bases, and 17 bases lay between the germline ends. The CDR3 consists of 14 residues. CDR3 coding DNA: TGTGCCAGCAGCCCCGAGTCCTTGAGAGTTGAGCAGTTCTTC. It is translated as CASSPESLRVEQFF.